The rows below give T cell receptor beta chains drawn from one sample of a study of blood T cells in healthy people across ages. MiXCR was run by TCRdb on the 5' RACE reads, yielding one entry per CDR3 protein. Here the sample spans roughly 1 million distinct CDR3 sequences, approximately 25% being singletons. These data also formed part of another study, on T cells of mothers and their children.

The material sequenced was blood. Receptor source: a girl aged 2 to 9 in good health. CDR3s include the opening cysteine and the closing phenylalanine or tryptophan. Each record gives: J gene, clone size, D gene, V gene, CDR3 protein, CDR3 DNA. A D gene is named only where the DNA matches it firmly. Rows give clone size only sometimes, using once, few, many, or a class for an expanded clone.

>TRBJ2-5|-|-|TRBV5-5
CASSLPSEEETQYF
TGTGCCAGCAGCTTACCCAGTGAAGAAGAGACCCAGTACTTC
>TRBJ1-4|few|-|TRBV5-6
CASSLDSGDHEKLFF
TGTGCCAGCAGCTTGGATAGCGGGGACCATGAAAAACTGTTTTTT
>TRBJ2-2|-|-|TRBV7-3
CASSFSGEFGGELFF
TGTGCCAGCAGCTTTTCGGGTGAATTTGGCGGGGAGCTGTTTTTT
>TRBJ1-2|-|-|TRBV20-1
CSAIRRPEGYGYTF
TGCAGTGCTATACGGCGCCCCGAGGGGTATGGCTACACCTTC
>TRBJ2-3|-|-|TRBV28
CASSPLGSPGHNQPQYF
TGTGCCAGCAGCCCTCTGGGGTCCCCGGGGCATAATCAGCCCCAGTATTTT
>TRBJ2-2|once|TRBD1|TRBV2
CASRERQGATGELFF
TGTGCCAGCAGAGAGAGGCAGGGGGCGACCGGGGAGCTGTTTTTT
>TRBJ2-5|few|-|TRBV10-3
CAISGGFGTLQETQYF
TGTGCCATCAGCGGCGGCTTCGGGACTCTCCAAGAGACCCAGTACTTC
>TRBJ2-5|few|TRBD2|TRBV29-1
CSAPLAGAPETQYF
TGCAGCGCGCCTCTAGCGGGGGCCCCAGAGACCCAGTACTTC
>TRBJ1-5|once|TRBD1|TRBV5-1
CASSHGTDNQPQHF
TGCGCCAGCAGCCACGGGACAGATAATCAGCCCCAGCATTTT
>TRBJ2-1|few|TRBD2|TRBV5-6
CASSSLAGGGMDEQFF
TGTGCCAGCAGCTCCCTAGCGGGAGGAGGAATGGATGAGCAGTTCTTC
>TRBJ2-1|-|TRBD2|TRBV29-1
CSVGGLAGGRSYEQFF
TGCAGCGTCGGGGGACTAGCGGGAGGGAGATCTTATGAGCAGTTCTTC
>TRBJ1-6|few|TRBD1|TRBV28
CASSPTDRVSRSPLHF
TGTGCCAGCAGTCCAACAGACAGGGTGTCTCGCTCACCCCTCCACTTT
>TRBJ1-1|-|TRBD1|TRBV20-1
CSAREPLQGFGAEAFF
TGCAGTGCTAGAGAGCCATTACAGGGGTTTGGGGCTGAAGCTTTCTTT
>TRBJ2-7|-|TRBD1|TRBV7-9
CASSKDRRSSYEQYF
TGTGCCAGCAGCAAGGACAGGAGGAGCTCCTACGAGCAGTACTTC
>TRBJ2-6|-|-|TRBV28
CASSLGSLSGANVLTF
TGTGCCAGCAGTTTAGGTTCCCTCTCTGGGGCCAACGTCCTGACTTTC